The rows below give T cell receptor beta chains drawn from one sample of a study of a mutant IDH1 vaccine in newly diagnosed glioma. Which antigens these TCRs recognize remains unknown. Profiled with immunoSEQ multiplex PCR; TCRdb holds only in-frame clones, not every one. The sample includes roughly 130,000 clones, about 82% of them seen just once. Sequenced material: PBMCs, taken from a glioma patient whose treatment included an IDH1 peptide vaccine. These receptor sequences come from a man aged 40-49 years with glioma. The CDR3 runs from the conserved cysteine through the conserved F or W. The D gene is left open where the match is weak. Clone size, where shown, is once, few, many, or a class for clones that have expanded.

abundance: -
d_gene: -
v_gene: TRBV5-5
j_gene: TRBJ1-6
CDR3nt: TGTGCCAGCAGCTACGGACAGCCAAATTCACCCCTCCACTTT
CDR3aa: CASSYGQPNSPLHF

abundance: -
d_gene: TRBD2
v_gene: TRBV4-2
j_gene: TRBJ2-3
CDR3nt: TGTGCCAGCAGCCAAGATTCACTAGCGGGGAGCACAGATACGCAGTATTTT
CDR3aa: CASSQDSLAGSTDTQYF

abundance: -
d_gene: -
v_gene: TRBV11-2
j_gene: TRBJ1-2
CDR3nt: TGTGCCAGCAGCTTAGTCCCAGGGTCCTATGGCTACACCTTC
CDR3aa: CASSLVPGSYGYTF

abundance: -
d_gene: TRBD2
v_gene: TRBV9
j_gene: TRBJ2-1
CDR3nt: TGTGCCAGCAGCACCGGGACTAGCGGGAGGGAATGGGGTGAGCAGTTCTTC
CDR3aa: CASSTGTSGREWGEQFF

abundance: -
d_gene: -
v_gene: TRBV1
j_gene: TRBJ2-6
CDR3nt: TGCACCAGCAGCCAAGAAGGTTCCTCTGGGGCCAACGTCCTGACTTTC
CDR3aa: CTSSQEGSSGANVLTF

abundance: few
d_gene: -
v_gene: TRBV30
j_gene: TRBJ1-4
CDR3nt: TGTGCCTGGAGTGTACCCGCAGGTCTCTCTGAAAAACTGTTTTTT
CDR3aa: CAWSVPAGLSEKLFF

abundance: -
d_gene: TRBD1
v_gene: TRBV6-1
j_gene: TRBJ1-5
CDR3nt: TGTGCCAGCATTTGGACAGGCCAAGATCAGCCCCAGCATTTT
CDR3aa: CASIWTGQDQPQHF

abundance: few
d_gene: -
v_gene: TRBV6-5
j_gene: TRBJ2-7
CDR3nt: TGTGCCAGCAGTACTTCAGGGGACGAGCAGTACTTC
CDR3aa: CASSTSGDEQYF

abundance: few
d_gene: -
v_gene: TRBV18
j_gene: TRBJ1-2
CDR3nt: TGTGCCAGCTCCCTCACTGAGGATGGCTACACCTTC
CDR3aa: CASSLTEDGYTF

abundance: -
d_gene: TRBD1
v_gene: TRBV4-3
j_gene: TRBJ2-3
CDR3nt: TGCGCCAGCAGCCAAGTCGACAGGGACACAGATACGCAGTATTTT
CDR3aa: CASSQVDRDTDTQYF

abundance: -
d_gene: -
v_gene: TRBV29-1
j_gene: TRBJ2-5
CDR3nt: TGCAGCGTTGAGGGCCTAGTCCGACAAGAGACCCAGTACTTC
CDR3aa: CSVEGLVRQETQYF

abundance: few
d_gene: -
v_gene: TRBV10-1
j_gene: TRBJ1-1
CDR3nt: TGCGCCAGCAGTGATCTCGGGGTGACGAACACTGAAGCTTTCTTT
CDR3aa: CASSDLGVTNTEAFF

abundance: -
d_gene: -
v_gene: TRBV11-3
j_gene: TRBJ2-7
CDR3nt: TGTGCCAGCAGCCCCGGCTCGGTTACCGAGCAGTACTTC
CDR3aa: CASSPGSVTEQYF

abundance: -
d_gene: -
v_gene: TRBV28
j_gene: TRBJ2-2
CDR3nt: TGTGCCAGCAGTAAGACAGCAAACACCGGGGAGCTGTTTTTT
CDR3aa: CASSKTANTGELFF

abundance: -
d_gene: TRBD1
v_gene: TRBV10-3
j_gene: TRBJ2-7
CDR3nt: TGTGCCATCAGTTCCGGGACAGGGGGGTACGAGCAGTACTTC
CDR3aa: CAISSGTGGYEQYF

abundance: -
d_gene: -
v_gene: TRBV5-1
j_gene: TRBJ2-7
CDR3nt: TGCGCCAGCAGCCTACATTTCACCCGAGTTTGGTATGGCGAGCAGTACTTC
CDR3aa: CASSLHFTRVWYGEQYF

abundance: -
d_gene: -
v_gene: TRBV2
j_gene: TRBJ1-1
CDR3nt: TGTGCCAGCAGGGGGGAGGGAATGAACACTGAAGCTTTCTTT
CDR3aa: CASRGEGMNTEAFF

abundance: -
d_gene: -
v_gene: TRBV7-2
j_gene: TRBJ2-1
CDR3nt: TGTGCCAGCAGCTTCGGTGCGCACAATGAGCAGTTCTTC
CDR3aa: CASSFGAHNEQFF

abundance: -
d_gene: -
v_gene: TRBV7-9
j_gene: TRBJ2-3
CDR3nt: TGTGCCAGCAGCCCCCACCCCCTTAGCACAGATACGCAGTATTTT
CDR3aa: CASSPHPLSTDTQYF

abundance: -
d_gene: -
v_gene: TRBV25-1
j_gene: TRBJ2-2
CDR3nt: TGTGCCAGCAGGAGGGGAACCGGGGAGCTGTTTTTT
CDR3aa: CASRRGTGELFF

abundance: -
d_gene: -
v_gene: TRBV10-3
j_gene: TRBJ2-7
CDR3nt: TGTGCCACCACCCCCGGGGAAACCCTCTCCTACGAGCAGTACTTC
CDR3aa: CATTPGETLSYEQYF

abundance: -
d_gene: TRBD1
v_gene: TRBV7-2
j_gene: TRBJ2-7
CDR3nt: TGTGCCAGCAGCTGGGTACCGGGACAGGGCTACGAGCAGTACTTC
CDR3aa: CASSWVPGQGYEQYF

abundance: -
d_gene: -
v_gene: TRBV27
j_gene: TRBJ2-7
CDR3nt: TGTGCCAGCAACGAGGTCGGGGGGACAAGTCTATACGAGCAGTACTTC
CDR3aa: CASNEVGGTSLYEQYF

abundance: -
d_gene: -
v_gene: TRBV7-2
j_gene: TRBJ2-4
CDR3nt: TGTGCCAGCAGCTTCAGTGGCAGGGGCAACATTCAGTACTTC
CDR3aa: CASSFSGRGNIQYF

abundance: -
d_gene: TRBD1
v_gene: TRBV12-5
j_gene: TRBJ1-1
CDR3nt: TGTGCTAGTGGTTTGGCGACCAAGACAGGGGAGTGGAACACTGAAGCTTTCTTT
CDR3aa: CASGLATKTGEWNTEAFF

abundance: -
d_gene: TRBD2
v_gene: TRBV9
j_gene: TRBJ2-2
CDR3nt: TGTGCCAGCAGCGTACTAGCGGGAGAGGACGGGGAGCTGTTTTTT
CDR3aa: CASSVLAGEDGELFF

abundance: -
d_gene: -
v_gene: TRBV28
j_gene: TRBJ1-1
CDR3nt: TGTGCCAGCAAACCATTACCCCATGACAGATCGAACACTGAAGCTTTCTTT
CDR3aa: CASKPLPHDRSNTEAFF

abundance: -
d_gene: -
v_gene: TRBV7-2
j_gene: TRBJ1-1
CDR3nt: TGTGCCAGCAGCCCTCAGGGTGACACTGAAGCTTTCTTT
CDR3aa: CASSPQGDTEAFF

abundance: -
d_gene: -
v_gene: TRBV29-1
j_gene: TRBJ2-7
CDR3nt: TGCAGCGTTGTAGGAATTAACTACGAGCAGTACTTC
CDR3aa: CSVVGINYEQYF

abundance: -
d_gene: TRBD1
v_gene: TRBV28
j_gene: TRBJ1-2
CDR3nt: TGTGCCAGCAGTTCACCCGGGACAGGGGTTCTCTTCGGTGGCTACACCTTC
CDR3aa: CASSSPGTGVLFGGYTF

abundance: few
d_gene: -
v_gene: TRBV5-5
j_gene: TRBJ1-1
CDR3nt: TGTGCCAGCAGCTTTGACTCGACTGCCGATTTT
CDR3aa: CASSFDSTADF

abundance: few
d_gene: -
v_gene: TRBV6-5
j_gene: TRBJ1-1
CDR3nt: TGTGCCAGCAGTTACGAGACAGCGAACACTGAAGCTTTCTTT
CDR3aa: CASSYETANTEAFF